One and the same sample provided the 22 T cell receptor beta chains below, sequenced in a study of T cell responses to AZD1222 COVID-19 vaccine. Only in-frame clones appear in the TCRdb table, and some are missing; sequencing was by immunoSEQ multiplex PCR. This repertoire includes 150,000 or so clones. The sequenced sample was peripheral blood. The receptors originated from an adult in good health.

The rearrangement uses TRBV30 and TRBJ1-5; D ambiguous. Germline lookup yields CDR1 GTSNPN and CDR2 SVGIG (reference sequence). This CDR3 has 15 amino acids. Trimming removed 1 base from V and 0 bases from J, with 10 bases in between. The CDR3 DNA is TGTGCCTGGAGTGCCGGCCACGTTAGCAATCAGCCCCAGCATTTT. Protein sequence: CAWSAGHVSNQPQHF. The full variable domain, rest sourced from reference TRBV30 and TRBJ1-5, is SQTIHQWPATLVQPVGSPLSLECTVEGTSNPNLYWYRQAAGRGLQLLFYSVGIGQISSEVPQNLSASRPQDRQFILSSKKLLLSDSGFYLCAWSAGHVSNQPQHFGDGTRLSIL.

The chain recombines TRBV11-2 with TRBJ1-2; D remains ambiguous. Trimming stripped 4 bases from V and 8 bases from J, with 23 bases between. CDR3 length: 16 amino acids. Per the germline V gene, CDR1 is SGHAT and CDR2 is FQNNGV. Here the CDR3 DNA reads TGTGCCAGCAGCTCCTTGGAGGGTGGGGTTTCAGAAGGCTACACCTTC. Amino acid sequence: CASSSLEGGVSEGYTF.

A word on this clone: This sample includes further DNA sequences coding for the same CDR3. The rearrangement uses TRBV11-3 and TRBJ2-3; D possibly corresponds to TRBD2 (5 bases). V lost 1 base and J 0 bases, leaving 5 bases between the germline ends. The CDR3 has 14 amino acids. In germline, CDR1 is SGHNT, CDR2 YENEEA. CDR3 amino acids: CASSLGRSTDTQYF. The DNA of the CDR3 is TGTGCCAGCAGCTTAGGGAGGAGCACAGATACGCAGTATTTT.

V gene TRBV19 combines with J gene TRBJ2-5; D not resolved. V dropped 5 bases and J dropped 1 base, with 11 bases sitting between them. The CDR3 sequence is 14 residues long. CDR1 is LNHDA and CDR2 is SQIVND in the germline V gene (reference sequence). The DNA for the CDR3 is TGTGCCAGTAGTCCCTGGACGGCCCAAGAGACCCAGTACTTC. Translating gives CASSPWTAQETQYF.

The chain combines TRBV18 with TRBJ1-1; no reliable D call. V lost 1 base and J lost 5, with 14 bases in between. This CDR3 has 15 amino acids. Germline CDR1 reads KGHSH; CDR2 reads LQKENI. The CDR3 DNA follows: TGTGCCAGCTCACCACGGCTCCAGGAGGGTACTGAAGCTTTCTTT. This sequence encodes CASSPRLQEGTEAFF.

The CDR3 loop reads CASSPRTGLMWEQYF. In DNA, the CDR3 is TGTGCCAGCAGTCCCAGGACAGGGCTAATGTGGGAGCAGTACTTC. The V gene is TRBV2, the J gene TRBJ2-7, with 8 bases identical to TRBD1. Losses at the gene ends were 5 bases for V and 7 bases for J; bases not matched to a gene: 13. The CDR3 extends over 15 amino acids. Per the germline V gene, CDR1 is SNHLY and CDR2 is FYNNEI.

The J gene is TRBJ2-1, the V gene TRBV5-1; a possible D gene is TRBD1 (6 bases). The CDR3 spans 16 residues. The V gene's germline CDR1 is SGHRS and CDR2 YFSETQ. V was cut by 4 bases and J by 7 bases, with 21 bases left in between. The CDR3 sequence: CASSPLQGGTWNEQFF. CDR3 sequence (DNA): TGCGCCAGCAGCCCCCTACAGGGTGGTACGTGGAATGAGCAGTTCTTC.

This chain uses TRBV4-1 with TRBJ1-1; weak D call: TRBD1 (5 bases). Germline CDR1 reads MGHRA; CDR2 reads YSYEKL. V lost 0 bases and J lost 3, with 11 bases in between. The CDR3 consists of 15 residues. CDR3 amino acids: CASSQDTGGDTEAFF. DNA for the CDR3: TGCGCCAGCAGCCAAGATACGGGAGGGGACACTGAAGCTTTCTTT.

V and J are TRBV30 and TRBJ2-5; TRBD1 agrees at 7 bases. Germline-derived CDR1 and CDR2 are GTSNPN and SVGIG (reference sequence). The CDR3 runs 14 residues. Trimming took 0 bases from V and 2 from J; bases not matched to a gene: 3. The CDR3 is CAWSVVRGQETQYF. The DNA of the CDR3 is TGTGCCTGGAGTGTAGTCAGGGGGCAAGAGACCCAGTACTTC.

The chain employs TRBV30 and TRBJ2-7, with D uncertain. V gave up 3 bases and J gave up 0 bases, with 3 bases separating them. This CDR3 is built from 11 residues. Germline V gene sequence: CDR1 GTSNPN, CDR2 SVGIG (reference sequence). The CDR3 loop reads CAWRASYEQYF. CDR3 in DNA: TGTGCCTGGAGGGCCTCCTACGAGCAGTACTTC.

This chain uses TRBV7-9 with TRBJ1-2; D is possibly TRBD1 (5 bases). The CDR3 runs to 12 residues. Germline CDR1 SEHNR, CDR2 FQNEAQ (reference sequence). Trimming removed 1 base from V and 7 bases from J, with 7 bases in between. DNA for the CDR3: TGTGCCAGCAGCTTAGGGACAAGTGGCTACACCTTC. This gives the protein CASSLGTSGYTF.

This sequence joins TRBV7-8 and TRBJ1-3; unclear D gene. The CDR3 loop spans 15 amino acids. Germline V gene data show CDR1 as SGHVS and CDR2 as FQNEAQ. V dropped 1 base and J dropped 1 base, with 8 bases sitting between them. The CDR3 protein is CASSLGRSSGNTIYF. The CDR3 region has the DNA TGTGCCAGCAGCTTAGGCAGGAGTTCTGGAAACACCATATATTTT.

The chain links TRBV23-1 to TRBJ1-2; D unresolved. TRBV23-1 is recorded as an ORF, its role being uncertain. V lost 3 bases to trimming and J lost 1 base, with 18 bases between them. This CDR3 has 17 amino acids. The chain's CDR3 is CASSHNFGYSLNYGYTF. Here the CDR3 DNA reads TGCGCCAGCAGTCACAATTTTGGGTACTCACTTAACTATGGCTACACCTTC.

The chain joins TRBV29-1 to TRBJ1-2; D possibly corresponds to TRBD1 (5 bases). V was shortened by 6 bases and J by 8 bases, with 19 bases between the two germline ends. This CDR3 comprises 13 residues. Germline V gives CDR1 SQVTM, CDR2 ANQGSEA. This CDR3 is CSVEPREQGGYTF. CDR3 DNA sequence: TGCAGCGTCGAGCCCAGGGAGCAAGGAGGCTACACCTTC.

The chain has TRBV6-5 and TRBJ2-3; D is unclear. The V end was cut by 10 bases, the J end by 0 bases, with 14 bases between. Germline V lookup: CDR1 MNHEY, CDR2 SVGAGI. This CDR3 has 14 amino acids. CDR3 sequence: CATQPLHSTDTQYF. In DNA form, the CDR3 reads TGTGCCACCCAACCCCTACACAGCACAGATACGCAGTATTTT.

The chain couples TRBV10-3 to TRBJ2-2; D tentatively fits TRBD1 or TRBD2 (6 bases each). Per germline, CDR1 ENHRY and CDR2 SYGVKD. The CDR3 is 14 amino acids. V shed 4 bases and J shed 5 bases, with 11 bases lying between them. In nucleotides, the CDR3 is TGTGCCATCAGTGGGGGGGCAGTGACCGGGGAGCTGTTTTTT. It specifies CAISGGAVTGELFF.

The chain combines TRBV19 with TRBJ2-7; D is unresolved. Germline CDR1 LNHDA, CDR2 SQIVND (reference sequence). Trimming pared 6 bases from V and 0 bases from J, leaving 15 bases between. The CDR3 has 15 amino acids. CDR3 DNA: TGTGCCAGTAGGTTATCCGCACTTAACTCCTACGAGCAGTACTTC. Its protein product is CASRLSALNSYEQYF.

The chain couples TRBV30 to TRBJ1-2; possibly TRBD1 for D (5 bases). Trimming stripped 2 bases from V and 8 bases from J, with 15 bases between. The CDR3 consists of 13 residues. Germline V lookup: CDR1 GTSNPN, CDR2 SVGIG (reference sequence). DNA of the CDR3: TGTGCCTGGAGTCAGCAGGGAACCGGCGGCTACACCTTC. Amino acids: CAWSQQGTGGYTF.

V gene TRBV28 combines with J gene TRBJ2-7; D gene uncertain. Per germline, CDR1 MDHEN and CDR2 SYDVKM. The CDR3 runs 14 residues. Trimming stripped 6 bases from V and 1 base from J, with 13 bases between. The CDR3 reads CASRTTGPSYEQYF. The DNA for the CDR3 is TGTGCCAGCAGGACAACCGGGCCATCCTACGAGCAGTACTTC.

This chain connects TRBV24-1 to TRBJ2-5; no reliable D call. Trimming took 4 bases from V and 2 from J, leaving 4 bases between them. The CDR3 runs to 12 residues. Per germline, CDR1 KGHDR and CDR2 SFDVKD. CDR3 residues: CATSDQQETQYF. CDR3 in DNA: TGTGCCACCAGTGACCAACAAGAGACCCAGTACTTC.

The rearrangement links TRBV19 to TRBJ2-1; TRBD2 aligns across 7 bases. J was trimmed by 10 bases and V by 7 bases; bases with no gene match: 7. The V gene's germline CDR1 is LNHDA and CDR2 SQIVND (reference sequence). The length of the CDR3 is 12 residues. The CDR3 loop is CASKTQRGEQFF. The CDR3 DNA follows: TGTGCCAGTAAGACACAGCGGGGAGAGCAGTTCTTC. The full variable domain, with the rest looked up from reference TRBV19 and TRBJ2-1, is DGGITQSPKYLFRKEGQNVTLSCEQNLNHDAMYWYRQDPGQGLRLIYYSQIVNDFQKGDIAEGYSVSREKKESFPLTVTSAQKNPTAFYLCASKTQRGEQFFGPGTRLTVL.

CDR3 nucleotides: TGTGCCAGCAACCCGACAGGCACTGAAGCTTTCTTT. Translated, it gives CASNPTGTEAFF. V and J are TRBV6-6 and TRBJ1-1, with a possible D match to TRBD1 (6 bases). Germline lookup yields CDR1 MNHNY and CDR2 SVGAGI (reference sequence). The V and J ends lost 7 bases and 4 bases respectively, with 10 bases between them. This CDR3 has 12 residues.